This record concerns one TCR beta chain sequence. Antigen unknown. This specimen comes from a study of T cells in Graves' hyperthyroidism and ophthalmopathy. Study conclusions and caveats: Blood shared most expanded thyroid clonotypes above 0.001.

RNA transcripts yielded amplified TCR beta CDR3 regions. When the TCR CDR3 underwent first-round RT-PCR, the HTBI primer set was used. TCRdb analysed the multiplex PCR reads with MiXCR anew, one entry per CDR3 protein. This sample has about 540,000 distinct CDR3 sequences, with about 43% found just once. The CDR3 length is 13 residues. V was trimmed by 3 bases and J by 1 base, leaving 7 bases between them. Germline-derived CDR1 and CDR2 are DFQATT and SNEGSKA (reference sequence). Uncontrolled infection, other autoimmune disease, pregnancy or lactation excluded patients. The chain couples TRBV20-1 to TRBJ1-5; D is ambiguous. This receptor was taken from a woman aged 18-29 years with Graves' hyperthyroidism. Sequencing was performed on peripheral blood or thyroid tissue (not recorded which). The CDR3 DNA reads as TGCAGTGCTAGTCGGTCGAGCAATCAGCCCCAGCATTTT. This encodes CSASRSSNQPQHF.